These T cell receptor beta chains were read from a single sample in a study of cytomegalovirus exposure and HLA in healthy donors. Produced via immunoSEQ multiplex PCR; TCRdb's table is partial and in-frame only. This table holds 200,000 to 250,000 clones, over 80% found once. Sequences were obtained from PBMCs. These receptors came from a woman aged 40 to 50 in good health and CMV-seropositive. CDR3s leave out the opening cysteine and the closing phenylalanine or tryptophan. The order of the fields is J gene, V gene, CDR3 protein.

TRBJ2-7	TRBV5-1	ASSRGGPGEYEQY
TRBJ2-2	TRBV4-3	ASSQETQGNTGELF
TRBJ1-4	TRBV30	AWSTGATGGKLF
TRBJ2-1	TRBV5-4	ASSTGTSGTYNEQF
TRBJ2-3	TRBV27	ASRRRDYVTSTDTQY
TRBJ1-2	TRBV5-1	ASSLDRGSDYGYT
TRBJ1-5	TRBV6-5	ASSRSRNNQPQH
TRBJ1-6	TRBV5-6	ASSLGRQEVAPYNSPLH
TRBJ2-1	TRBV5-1	ASRFGTGIDEQF
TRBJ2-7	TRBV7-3	ASSSGTFEQY
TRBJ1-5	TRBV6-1	ASKRPGGSNQPQH
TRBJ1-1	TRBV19	ATGGQLNTEAF
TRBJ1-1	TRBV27	ASSLSLGAYTEAF
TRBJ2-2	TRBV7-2	ASSPTSGRAPGELF
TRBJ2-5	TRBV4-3	ASSQDIRGGRETQY
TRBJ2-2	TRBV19	ASSLQGAPNTGELF
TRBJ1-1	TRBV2	ASCPDRANTEAF
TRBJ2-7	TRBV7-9	ASSQNPDSQGGEQY
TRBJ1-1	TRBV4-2	ASLQGAGENTEAF
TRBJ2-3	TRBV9	ASSVDQGGTDTQY
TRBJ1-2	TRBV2	ASSEDTAVTNYGYT
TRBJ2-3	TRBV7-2	ASSLAVTRISGDTQY
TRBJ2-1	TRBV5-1	ASSLVAAGLNEQF
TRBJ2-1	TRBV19	ASSTGEVSQF
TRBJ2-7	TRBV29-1	SVGTGSLYEQY
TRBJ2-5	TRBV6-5	ASITSGRSQETQY
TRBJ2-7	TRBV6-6	ASRALGGYEQY
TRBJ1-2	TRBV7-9	ASSPDSNYGYT
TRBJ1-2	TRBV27	ASSLFLPRGQSYGYT
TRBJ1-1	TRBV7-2	ASSFPTGSTEAF
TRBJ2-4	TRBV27	ASTPSGSPKNIQY
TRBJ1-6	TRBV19	ASSIRGQGNSPLH
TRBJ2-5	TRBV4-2	ASSQTRGETQY
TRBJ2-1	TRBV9	ASSPRTLPASFNEQF
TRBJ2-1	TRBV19	ASSKTSGRGGEQF
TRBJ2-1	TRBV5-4	ASSSRQGAGDNEQF
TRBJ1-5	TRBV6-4	ASSAPPDTFNQPQH
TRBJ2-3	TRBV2	ASSEWASGRSTDTQY
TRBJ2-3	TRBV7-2	ASSFVAKGDTQY
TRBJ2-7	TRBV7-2	ASSSTSGTYEQY
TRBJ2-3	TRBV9	ASSVDSRGATDTQY
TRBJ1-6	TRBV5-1	ASSLERNNSPLH
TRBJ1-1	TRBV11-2	ASSHGGTTEAF
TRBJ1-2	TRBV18	ASSPSANALSYGYT
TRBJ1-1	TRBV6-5	ASLSNTEAF
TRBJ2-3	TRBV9	ASSVDSLSAGGPTDTQY
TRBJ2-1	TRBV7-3	ASSFSGGAYNEQF
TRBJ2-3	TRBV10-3	AISTTDTDTQY
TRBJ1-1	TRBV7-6	ASSRGQSTEAF